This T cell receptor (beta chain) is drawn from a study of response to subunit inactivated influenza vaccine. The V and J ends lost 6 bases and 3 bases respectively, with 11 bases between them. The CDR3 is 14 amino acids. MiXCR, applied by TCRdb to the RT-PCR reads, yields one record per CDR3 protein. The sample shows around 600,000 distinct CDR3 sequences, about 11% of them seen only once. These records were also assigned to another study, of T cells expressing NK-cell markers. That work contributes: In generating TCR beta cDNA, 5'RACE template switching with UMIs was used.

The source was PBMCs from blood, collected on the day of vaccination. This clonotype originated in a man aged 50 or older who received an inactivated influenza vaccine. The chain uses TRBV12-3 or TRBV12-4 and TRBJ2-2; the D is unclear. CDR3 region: CASSSDWDTGELFF. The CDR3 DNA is TGTGCCAGCAGCTCTGACTGGGACACCGGGGAGCTGTTTTTT.